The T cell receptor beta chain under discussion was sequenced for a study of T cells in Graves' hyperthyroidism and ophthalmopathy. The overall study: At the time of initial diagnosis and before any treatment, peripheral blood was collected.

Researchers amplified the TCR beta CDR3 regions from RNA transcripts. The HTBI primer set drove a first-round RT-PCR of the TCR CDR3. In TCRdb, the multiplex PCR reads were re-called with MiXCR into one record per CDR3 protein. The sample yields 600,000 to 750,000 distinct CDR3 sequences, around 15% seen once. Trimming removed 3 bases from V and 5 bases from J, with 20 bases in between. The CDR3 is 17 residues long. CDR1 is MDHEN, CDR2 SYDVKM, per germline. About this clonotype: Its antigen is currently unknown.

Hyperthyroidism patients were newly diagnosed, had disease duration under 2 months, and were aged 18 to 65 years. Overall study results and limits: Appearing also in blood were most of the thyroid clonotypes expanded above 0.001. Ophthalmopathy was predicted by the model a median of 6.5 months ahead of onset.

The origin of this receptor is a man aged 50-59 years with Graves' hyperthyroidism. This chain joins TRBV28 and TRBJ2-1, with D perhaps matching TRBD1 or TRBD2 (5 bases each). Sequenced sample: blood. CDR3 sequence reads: CASSFGGSGRLNNEQFF. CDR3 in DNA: TGTGCCAGCAGTTTCGGAGGATCGGGACGTCTTAACAATGAGCAGTTCTTC.